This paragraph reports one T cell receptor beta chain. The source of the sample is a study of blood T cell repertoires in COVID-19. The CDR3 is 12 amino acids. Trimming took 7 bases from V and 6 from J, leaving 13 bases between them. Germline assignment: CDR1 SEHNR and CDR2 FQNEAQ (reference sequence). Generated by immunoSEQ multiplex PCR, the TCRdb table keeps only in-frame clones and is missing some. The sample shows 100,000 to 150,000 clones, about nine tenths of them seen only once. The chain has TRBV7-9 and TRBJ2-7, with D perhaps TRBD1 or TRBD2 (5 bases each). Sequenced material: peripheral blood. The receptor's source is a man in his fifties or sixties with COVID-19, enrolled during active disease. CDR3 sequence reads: CASTLGPGEQYF. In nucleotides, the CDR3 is TGTGCCAGCACCTTGGGACCGGGCGAGCAGTACTTC. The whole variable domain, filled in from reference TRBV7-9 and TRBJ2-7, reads DTGVSQNPRHKITKRGQNVTFRCDPISEHNRLYWYRQTLGQGPEFLTYFQNEAQLEKSRLLSDRFSAERPKGSFSTLEIQRTEQGDSAMYLCASTLGPGEQYFGPGTRLTVT.